The 13 T cell receptor beta chains in this list originate from one sample, sequenced in a study of blood T cells in healthy people across ages (dated by TCRdb to 2015 to 2017). Libraries came from 5' RACE. Sequenced using an Illumina HiSeq 2500. The second PCR ran for roughly 7 to 11 cycles and used a J-beta primer mix along with a sample-barcoded 5' primer. The public reads were reprocessed in TCRdb via fastp at Q25 and MiXCR, keeping in-frame beta chains. Each entry is one CDR3 protein sequence, shown with its most common DNA and genes. For this sample the table gives 550,000 to 600,000 distinct CDR3 sequences, of which roughly 48% were detected only once. The leading ten clones occupy around 24% of the sample. The sample taken for sequencing was blood. Receptors were obtained from an elderly man in good health.

This clonotype turned up a few times. The CDR3 protein is CASSRGDRANTEAFF. CDR3 sequence (DNA): TGTGCCAGCAGCCGAGGTGACAGGGCGAACACTGAAGCTTTCTTT. This rearrangement joins TRBV27 to TRBJ1-1; 7 nucleotides match TRBD1. CDR3 size: 15 residues. The V segment lost 6 bases and the J segment 1 base; nucleotides outside the gene matches: 8. Germline V gene lookup returns CDR1 MNHEY and CDR2 SMNVEV (reference sequence).

The V gene is TRBV18, the J gene TRBJ2-5; perhaps TRBD2 as D (6 bases). In germline, CDR1 is KGHSH, CDR2 LQKENI. The CDR3 runs 16 residues. Trimming cost V 2 bases and J 1 base, with 14 bases left between them. The CDR3 DNA sequence: TGTGCCAGCTCACCAAAGAGGGAGGAGAGCCAAGAGACCCAGTACTTC. Translating gives CASSPKREESQETQYF.

The chain's CDR3 is CASSQGDFTGELFF. In DNA, the CDR3 is TGTGCCAGCAGCCAGGGGGACTTCACCGGGGAGCTGTTTTTT. This sequence joins TRBV4-2 and TRBJ2-2, with D maybe TRBD2 (6 bases). CDR3 size: 14 residues. CDR1 and CDR2 (germline): LGHNA, YNFKEQ. With 3 bases removed from V and 4 bases from J, the gap between germline ends came to 9 bases.

There are many counts of this clonotype. This chain connects TRBV6-6 to TRBJ2-7; weak D call: TRBD2 (6 bases). The V end was cut by 4 bases, the J end by 7 bases, with 20 bases between. The CDR3 covers 15 residues. Looked up from germline, CDR1 is MNHNY and CDR2 is SVGAGI (reference sequence). CDR3 amino acids: CASSLLAMGVGEQYF. CDR3 coding DNA: TGTGCCAGCAGTTTACTAGCTATGGGGGTCGGGGAGCAGTACTTC.

As concerns this clonotype: A clone one base away is much larger, so this may be a read error. The chain combines TRBV6-6 with TRBJ1-1, with 8 bases lining up with TRBD1. Trimming removed 7 bases from V and 3 bases from J; junction bases left unmatched: 4. The length of the CDR3 is 13 residues. Germline CDR1 MNHNY, CDR2 SVGAGI (reference sequence). CDR3 nucleotide sequence: TGTGCCAGCAACACGGACAGGGACACTGAAGCTTTCTTT. This sequence encodes CASNTDRDTEAFF.

The chain couples TRBV27 to TRBJ2-3, with D possibly TRBD2 on 6 matching bases. The V gene lost 5 bases and the J gene lost 8 bases, with 17 bases spanning the gap. This CDR3 has 14 amino acids. Germline lookup yields CDR1 MNHEY and CDR2 SMNVEV (reference sequence). The CDR3 DNA reads TGTGCCAGCAGTCCCCCTGGGGGGTGGGTTACGCAGTATTTT. The encoded protein is CASSPPGGWVTQYF.

The genes are TRBV9 and TRBJ2-5; 8 nucleotides match TRBD2. This CDR3 has 15 residues. V dropped 0 bases and J dropped 4; count of bases not matched to a gene: 5. The germline gives CDR1 SGDLS, CDR2 YYNGEE. The CDR3 region has the DNA TGTGCCAGCAGCGTAGCTGGAAGCGGGAGAGAGACCCAGTACTTC. This gives the protein CASSVAGSGRETQYF.

The chain uses TRBV7-2 and TRBJ2-7; D is unresolved. V was trimmed by 7 bases and J by 2 bases, leaving 9 bases between them. The CDR3 covers 12 residues. Per the germline V gene, CDR1 is SGHTA and CDR2 is FQGNSA. DNA of the CDR3: TGTGCCAGCACCGAGCCCCCCTACGAGCAGTACTTC. The encoded protein is CASTEPPYEQYF.

The count of this clonotype is one. V is TRBV20-1 and J is TRBJ1-2; perhaps TRBD1 as D (5 bases). Trimming removed 3 bases from V and 2 bases from J, with 19 bases in between. The CDR3 totals 16 residues. Germline loops: CDR1 DFQATT, CDR2 SNEGSKA (reference sequence). The CDR3 region has the DNA TGCAGTGCTAGCCCCGACCCAAGACAGTCCAACTATGGCTACACCTTC. It codes for CSASPDPRQSNYGYTF.

The chain is built from TRBV6-2 or TRBV6-3 and TRBJ1-2; D is ambiguous. V gave up 6 bases and J gave up 0 bases, with 11 bases separating them. Germline assignment: CDR1 MNHEY and CDR2 SVGEGT. The CDR3 loop spans 14 amino acids. CDR3 sequence reads: CASSLQRSNYGYTF. CDR3 coding DNA: TGTGCCAGCAGCTTACAGCGATCTAACTATGGCTACACCTTC.

The rearrangement uses TRBV5-1 and TRBJ2-3; D is unresolved. The CDR3 is 14 residues long. Between the trimmed V and J ends, which lost 9 bases and 1 base, there was a span of 15 bases. Per the germline V gene, CDR1 is SGHRS and CDR2 is YFSETQ. CDR3 bases: TGCGCCACCGCGAAACAGAGCCGCACAGATACGCAGTATTTT. Translated, it gives CATAKQSRTDTQYF.

This chain uses TRBV20-1 with TRBJ2-5; 12 positions agree with TRBD2. CDR3 length: 14 residues. The trim removed 4 bases at V and 4 bases at J, leaving 4 bases unmatched. Germline V gene data show CDR1 as DFQATT and CDR2 as SNEGSKA (reference sequence). CDR3 DNA: TGCAGTGCTACTAGCGGGGGGGCTTTAGAGACCCAGTACTTC. This gives the protein CSATSGGALETQYF.

Comment on this clonotype: This clone may be a read error of a much larger clone one base away. This chain uses TRBV6-5 with TRBJ2-5; D is unclear. Germline values: CDR1 MNHEY, CDR2 SVGAGI. The length of the CDR3 is 15 residues. The CDR3 region has the DNA TGTGCCAGCAGTTACGGTGGACGGAACCAAGAGACCCAGGACTTC. As protein: CASSYGGRNQETQDF.